This T cell receptor (beta chain) is drawn from a study of T cell responses to AZD1222 COVID-19 vaccine (dated by TCRdb to the early 2020s). With respect to the entire study: A total of 230 or so trial participants underwent TCR sequencing, of whom some 210 received two doses of AZD1222 and about 25 received two doses of the MenACWY control vaccine. Trial participants were enrolled by age into 18-55, 56-69 and 70-plus year subgroups, with roughly 160, 29 and 62 TCR-sequenced participants respectively.

The CDR3 regions of human TCRbeta chains were analyzed by immunosequencing. Concerning the study's data processing: TCRs in the repertoires were matched against a reference library of SARS-CoV-2-specific TCRs that had been generated with the MIRA antigen-specificity platform. Breadth was defined as the fraction of unique TCRs that were SARS-CoV-2-associated. Depth was defined as the fraction of total T cells that were SARS-CoV-2-associated. Using the MIRA data, every spike-specific TCR was mapped to the spike region that the TCR reacted to and assigned to either a CD4 or a CD8 class. Log10-transformed breadth and depth values were compared by one-way ANOVA with Sidak's multiple comparisons tests. TCRdb took this table from immuneACCESS and kept in-frame rearrangements with V and J called. Such tables lack part of the clones; where checked against another copy, unresolved V genes explain under half of the gap, and the rest is unexplained. The V and J calls and clone size come from that table; D and trimming were worked out from the DNA. The sample yields 150,000 to 200,000 clones; over 85% were counted once. Jointly, the top ten make up approximately 1% of the sample.

The paper as a whole reports these results and caveats: Vaccine-associated CD4 TCRs spanned the whole spike protein, with dominant responses in regions 160-218 and 743-854. Participants were mostly white British, with more females than males. The authors suggested clonal diversity may have been underestimated. No day 14 peak-response samples were available, so repertoires were characterized only after the peak T cell response. In the small 56-69-year group, the increase in depth fell short of significance, most likely because of low power. Nearly half of unique spike-specific TCRs reportedly recognized epitopes outside regions mutated in the B.1.351 and B.1.1.7 variants. Conclusions about previously exposed vaccinees were limited because only a handful of AZD1222 recipients were SARS-CoV-2 seropositive at baseline. Spike-specific TCR breadth and depth rose significantly after two AZD1222 doses compared with day 0 and with MenACWY recipients.

The meaning of the sample's time point label: about 28 days (+/-7) after the second vaccine dose. AZD1222 recipients with second doses at about 4 weeks or about 12 weeks were pooled, because spike-specific TCR depth and breadth did not differ between schedules. The vaccinee samples were drawn from two UK trials, COV001 and COV002, one of which was a single-blind randomized controlled phase 2/3 trial testing AZD1222 (ChAdOx1 nCoV-19) in healthy adults. For TCRbeta chain sequencing, PBMC samples from trial participants were taken at day 0 and at day 28 after the second dose. Regarding this clone: Its specific antigen is unknown. The sample holds no much larger clone one base away, and base qualities are not on file.

This receptor was obtained from an adult who received the AZD1222 COVID-19 vaccine. The specimen was peripheral blood, collected 28 days after the second AZD1222 dose.

The CDR3 region reads CASSTDRAMNTEAFF. The base sequence is TGCGCCAGCAGCACAGACAGGGCGATGAACACTGAAGCTTTCTTT. This receptor chain uses TRBV5-1 and TRBJ1-1, with 7 middle bases fitting TRBD1. CDR1 and CDR2, looked up from the germline V gene, are SGHRS and YFSETQ. V is pruned by 4 bases and J by 0 bases, leaving 6 bases of the junction without a gene match. The CDR3 holds 15 amino acids from the cysteine to the phenylalanine. Only the CDR3 DNA stays, 45 bases, in frame from base 1.